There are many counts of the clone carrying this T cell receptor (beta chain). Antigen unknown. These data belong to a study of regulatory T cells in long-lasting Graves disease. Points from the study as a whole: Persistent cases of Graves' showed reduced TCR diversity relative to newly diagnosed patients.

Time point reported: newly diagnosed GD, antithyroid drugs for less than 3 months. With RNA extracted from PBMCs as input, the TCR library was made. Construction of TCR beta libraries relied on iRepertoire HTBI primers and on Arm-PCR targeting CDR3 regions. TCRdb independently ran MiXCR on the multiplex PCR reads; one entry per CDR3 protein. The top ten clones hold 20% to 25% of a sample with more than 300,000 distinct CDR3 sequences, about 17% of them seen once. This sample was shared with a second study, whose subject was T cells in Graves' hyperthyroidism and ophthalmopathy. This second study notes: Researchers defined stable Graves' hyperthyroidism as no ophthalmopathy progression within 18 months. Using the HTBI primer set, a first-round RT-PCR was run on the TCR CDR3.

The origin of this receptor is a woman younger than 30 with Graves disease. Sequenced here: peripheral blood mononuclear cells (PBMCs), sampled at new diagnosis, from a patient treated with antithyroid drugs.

The CDR3 sequence: CASSSGGTLNRETQYF. CDR3 sequence (DNA): TGTGCCAGCAGTTCCGGGGGTACCCTTAATCGAGAGACCCAGTACTTC. The J gene is TRBJ2-5, the V gene TRBV12-3 or TRBV12-4; D perhaps matches TRBD2 (6 bases). V shed 4 bases and J shed 4 bases, with 19 bases lying between them. This CDR3 region has 16 residues.